The TCR beta chain described here comes from a study of post-analysis software for immune sequencing data. Study background: Disease trajectories encompassed relapsing-remitting, secondary progressive and progressive-relapsing multiple sclerosis.

Remarks on this clonotype: The antigen is undetermined.

Carried by the TCR beta cDNA libraries were unique molecular identifiers. Starting from roughly 1.1 to 9.2 million T cells, the study yielded roughly 0.5 million cDNA molecules. TCRdb independently ran MiXCR on the PCR reads; one entry per CDR3 protein. The table shows 750,000 to 900,000 distinct CDR3 sequences, with about 45% occurring only once. Study-wide points: Controls had lower frequencies than patients of 4 or 5 TRBV segments, which included TRBV5-6, TRBV5-1 and TRBV20-1. Normalized Chao1 diversity was significantly reduced in patients versus controls.

The CDR3 is 17 residues long. The V gene's germline CDR1 is MNHEY and CDR2 SMNVEV (reference sequence). Trimming removed 3 bases from V and 0 bases from J, with 14 bases in between. The chain carries TRBV27 and TRBJ1-4, with D possibly being TRBD1 (6 bases). Sequences were obtained from blood. This sequence was found in a girl aged 10 to 17 with multiple sclerosis. The CDR3 protein is CASSFLQTGATNEKLFF. The CDR3 DNA sequence: TGTGCCAGCAGTTTTCTACAGACAGGAGCAACTAATGAAAAACTGTTTTTT.